A selection of T cell receptor beta chains follows, all from one sample in a study of beta chain features in type 1 diabetes. Here immunoSEQ multiplex PCR was the method, and the copy in TCRdb shows in-frame clones only, minus some. The sample holds about 650,000 clones, roughly 12% seen once. The material sequenced was naive CD4+ T cells from blood. These TCRs come from a man younger than 45 with type 1 diabetes. Each CDR3 is given with its conserved first and last residue. D genes are given only for firm matches. A row's size may be missing; if present it is once, few, many or a size class.

TRBJ1-4 TRBV4-3 - - CASSQDLRQGREKLFF TGCGCCAGCAGCCAAGATCTAAGGCAGGGGAGGGAAAAACTGTTTTTT
TRBJ2-5 TRBV5-1 - - CASSLAGSQETQYF TGCGCCAGCAGCTTAGCGGGTAGCCAAGAGACCCAGTACTTC
TRBJ1-2 TRBV27 few TRBD1 CASSLTGLGYGYTF TGTGCCAGCAGTTTGACAGGGTTGGGCTATGGCTACACCTTC
TRBJ2-7 TRBV7-2 few - CASSTRQSPYEQYF TGTGCCAGCAGCACACGACAGTCCCCCTACGAGCAGTACTTC
TRBJ1-5 TRBV28 few - CASTEMRGSRQPQHF TGTGCCAGCACCGAAATGCGGGGGTCTCGTCAGCCCCAGCATTTT
TRBJ1-5 TRBV19 - TRBD1 CASSIEGADQPQHF TGTGCCAGTAGTATCGAGGGGGCAGATCAGCCCCAGCATTTT
TRBJ1-6 TRBV28 few - CASGTDSPLHF TGTGCCAGCGGGACCGATTCACCCCTCCACTTT
TRBJ2-1 TRBV9 - TRBD1 CASSVGTGGGEQFF TGTGCCAGCAGCGTCGGGACAGGGGGCGGTGAGCAGTTCTTC
TRBJ2-5 TRBV5-1 - - CASSLGEGTQYF TGCGCCAGCAGCCTCGGCGAAGGGACCCAGTACTTC
TRBJ1-4 TRBV10-3 few TRBD1 CATTGTGDEKLFF TGTGCCACAACCGGGACAGGGGACGAAAAACTGTTTTTT
TRBJ1-5 TRBV18 - TRBD1 CASSPNPGTGYQPQHF TGTGCCAGCTCACCAAACCCCGGGACAGGGTATCAGCCCCAGCATTTT
TRBJ2-7 TRBV30 few TRBD1 CAWSVLNRDRTYEQYF TGTGCCTGGAGTGTACTCAACCGGGACAGGACCTACGAGCAGTACTTC
TRBJ2-3 TRBV9 - TRBD2 CASSVGWTSGTDTQYF TGTGCCAGCAGCGTAGGTTGGACTAGCGGCACAGATACGCAGTATTTT
TRBJ2-3 TRBV30 few - CAWVLPGTDTQYF TGTGCCTGGGTTCTGCCGGGCACAGATACGCAGTATTTT
TRBJ2-7 TRBV6-6 few - CASSYQGNEQYF TGTGCCAGCAGTTACCAGGGGAACGAGCAGTACTTC
TRBJ1-1 TRBV6-1 few - CASSLQSNTEAFF TGTGCCAGCAGTTTACAGTCGAACACTGAAGCTTTCTTT
TRBJ2-5 TRBV6-5 - - CASSYRRTAGETQYF TGTGCCAGCAGTTACCGGCGGACGGCGGGGGAGACCCAGTACTTC
TRBJ2-7 TRBV11-2 - - CASSFPPGDYEQYF TGTGCCAGCAGCTTTCCGCCGGGAGACTACGAGCAGTACTTC
TRBJ2-1 TRBV10-3 few TRBD1 CAISVKGGEEQFF TGTGCCATCAGTGTGAAAGGGGGCGAGGAGCAGTTCTTC
TRBJ2-7 TRBV25-1 - - CASSSAGHIYEQYF TGTGCCAGCAGTTCGGCGGGACACATCTACGAGCAGTACTTC
TRBJ1-5 TRBV6-1 few TRBD1 CASIQQGQMNQPQHF TGTGCCAGCATCCAGCAGGGACAGATGAATCAGCCCCAGCATTTT
TRBJ2-1 TRBV9 few TRBD1 CASSADRDRGGNEQFF TGTGCCAGCAGCGCCGACCGGGACAGGGGAGGCAATGAGCAGTTCTTC
TRBJ2-4 TRBV11-1 few - CASSSQGTKNIQYF TGTGCCAGCAGCTCTCAGGGAACCAAAAACATTCAGTACTTC
TRBJ2-5 TRBV10-3 - - CAISESSRGQETQYF TGTGCCATCAGTGAGTCGAGTAGGGGGCAAGAGACCCAGTACTTC
TRBJ1-2 TRBV28 few TRBD1 CASSSGQGIYGYTF TGTGCCAGCAGTTCGGGACAGGGGATATATGGCTACACCTTC
TRBJ1-5 TRBV29-1 - TRBD1 CSVVVGGTDSNQPQHF TGCAGCGTGGTGGTAGGGGGGACAGATAGCAATCAGCCCCAGCATTTT
TRBJ2-2 TRBV7-2 - - CASSLSDAAGELFF TGTGCCAGCAGCTTGTCCGACGCGGCCGGGGAGCTGTTTTTT
TRBJ1-4 TRBV7-8 few - CASSRGRNEKLFF TGTGCCAGCAGCAGAGGACGTAATGAAAAACTGTTTTTT
TRBJ2-1 TRBV15 few TRBD2 CATSRTGLAGSNEQFF TGTGCCACCAGCAGAACTGGACTAGCGGGGTCCAATGAGCAGTTCTTC
TRBJ2-2 TRBV5-1 - - CASGPTRWKNTGELFF TGCGCCAGCGGACCTACTAGATGGAAGAACACCGGGGAGCTGTTTTTT
TRBJ1-5 TRBV2 - - CASSQDPIRNQPQHF TGTGCCAGCAGTCAGGACCCGATACGCAATCAGCCCCAGCATTTT
TRBJ2-3 TRBV6-5 few TRBD1 CASRSGQGSTDTQYF TGTGCCAGCAGATCTGGACAGGGGAGCACAGATACGCAGTATTTT
TRBJ1-4 TRBV11-3 few - CASSEQGAGEKLFF TGTGCCAGCAGCGAACAGGGTGCTGGAGAAAAACTGTTTTTT
TRBJ1-3 TRBV5-1 few - CASSLETVSGNTIYF TGCGCCAGCAGCTTGGAGACAGTCTCTGGAAACACCATATATTTT
TRBJ2-3 TRBV5-4 - TRBD1 CASSLPGTVTDTQYF TGTGCCAGCAGCTTGCCTGGGACAGTCACAGATACGCAGTATTTT
TRBJ1-2 TRBV5-4 - - CASSLGTGNYGYTF TGTGCCAGCAGCTTGGGGACGGGCAACTATGGCTACACCTTC
TRBJ2-5 TRBV4-1 - TRBD1 CASSRGEGGDETQYF TGCGCCAGCAGCCGTGGAGAAGGGGGCGATGAGACCCAGTACTTC
TRBJ1-2 TRBV5-6 few - CASSPGRAANYGYTF TGTGCCAGCAGCCCCGGGAGGGCAGCGAACTATGGCTACACCTTC
TRBJ2-7 TRBV19 - - CASSIKLAAYEQYF TGTGCCAGTAGTATAAAACTGGCAGCCTACGAGCAGTACTTC
TRBJ2-5 TRBV12-5 few TRBD2 CASGARLAGGETQYF TGTGCTAGTGGCGCCCGACTAGCGGGGGGCGAGACCCAGTACTTC
TRBJ1-4 TRBV7-9 - - CASSLETGEKLFF TGTGCCAGCAGCTTGGAGACGGGGGAAAAACTGTTTTTT
TRBJ1-2 TRBV7-2 few - CASSLENGGPEFGYTF TGTGCCAGCAGCTTAGAGAACGGGGGGCCGGAATTTGGCTACACCTTC
TRBJ2-3 TRBV9 few TRBD2 CASSASGREADTQYF TGTGCCAGCAGCGCTAGCGGGAGGGAAGCAGATACGCAGTATTTT
TRBJ2-1 TRBV5-4 - - CASSLRTREFGEQFF TGTGCCAGCAGCTTACGGACAAGGGAATTTGGAGAGCAGTTCTTC
TRBJ2-5 TRBV7-9 - - CASSSRLYRVGETQYF TGTGCCAGCAGCTCACGCCTCTACAGGGTCGGAGAGACCCAGTACTTC
TRBJ2-3 TRBV7-2 few - CASRQSLVTDTQYF TGTGCCAGCAGGCAGTCGTTGGTGACAGATACGCAGTATTTT
TRBJ2-5 TRBV11-3 - TRBD1 CASSSDRVGETQYF TGTGCCAGCAGCTCCGACAGGGTGGGGGAGACCCAGTACTTC
TRBJ1-2 TRBV5-6 - TRBD1 CASSTPDRGHGYTF TGTGCCAGCAGCACCCCGGACAGGGGACATGGCTACACCTTC
TRBJ1-1 TRBV7-3 - - CASSLQGQGDTEAFF TGTGCCAGCAGCCTCCAGGGGCAGGGTGACACTGAAGCTTTCTTT
TRBJ2-3 TRBV11-2 few - CASGGADTDTQYF TGTGCCAGCGGGGGGGCGGACACAGATACGCAGTATTTT
TRBJ1-3 TRBV29-1 - TRBD1 CSVAQGATGNTIYF TGCAGCGTTGCTCAGGGGGCGACGGGAAACACCATATATTTT
TRBJ1-1 TRBV25-1 few - CASSDVVEAFF TGTGCCAGCAGTGACGTTGTGGAAGCTTTCTTT
TRBJ1-4 TRBV30 - - CAWSPRGGGGFNEKLFF TGTGCCTGGAGTCCCAGGGGTGGAGGGGGGTTTAATGAAAAACTGTTTTTT
TRBJ2-3 TRBV5-4 few - CASSFPPGNSDTQYF TGTGCCAGCAGCTTTCCCCCGGGAAATTCAGATACGCAGTATTTT